Listed here are 20 T cell receptor beta chains from one sample, sequenced in a study of PD-L1 blockade in urothelial cancer. Sequenced by immunoSEQ multiplex PCR; TCRdb stores in-frame clones only, minus some. The data hold over 40,000 clones, with roughly four fifths observed a single time. Sample: PBMCs, taken around atezolizumab (anti-PD-L1) treatment. Receptor source: a man aged 70 or older with urothelial cancer.

The J gene is TRBJ2-1, the V gene TRBV11-3; a weak D match, TRBD1 (5 bases). Trimming left V 2 bases short and J 5 bases short, with 10 bases between. Germline CDR1 and CDR2: SGHNT and YENEEA. The CDR3 sequence is 14 residues long. In DNA form, the CDR3 reads TGTGCCAGCAGCTTAAGGGGCTATAACAATGAGCAGTTCTTC. This translates into CASSLRGYNNEQFF.

The DNA for the CDR3 is TGTGCCAGCAGGGCGGGACTAAGCTACAATGAGCAGTTCTTC. Protein sequence: CASRAGLSYNEQFF. The chain employs TRBV6-5 and TRBJ2-1; 7 bases are a match to TRBD2. The germline V gene has CDR1 MNHEY and CDR2 SVGAGI. The CDR3 totals 14 residues. The V and J ends lost 6 bases and 3 bases, in that order; junction bases with no gene match: 5.

This chain connects TRBV19 to TRBJ1-3; D is possibly TRBD1 (5 bases). Trimming took off 7 bases at V and 1 base at J, with 11 bases between the two ends. The CDR3 runs to 14 residues. Germline V gene lookup returns CDR1 LNHDA and CDR2 SQIVND (reference sequence). CDR3 bases: TGTGCCAGTAACGGCGGGGCTTCTGGAAACACCATATATTTT. Amino acids: CASNGGASGNTIYF.

The V call is TRBV5-6, the J call TRBJ2-1; D may be TRBD1 (5 bases). The CDR3 is made up of 16 amino acids. Between the trimmed V and J ends, which lost 1 base and 5 bases, there was a span of 16 bases. Germline V CDR1 and CDR2: SGHDT, YYEEEE. Written as DNA, the CDR3 is TGTGCCAGCAGCTTGATTCCTGGGGCCCGTGACAATGAGCAGTTCTTC. It encodes CASSLIPGARDNEQFF. The variable domain in full, completed from reference TRBV5-6 and TRBJ2-1, reads DAGVTQSPTHLIKTRGQQVTLRCSPKSGHDTVSWYQQALGQGPQFIFQYYEEEERQRGNFPDRFSGHQFPNYSSELNVNALLLGDSALYLCASSLIPGARDNEQFFGPGTRLTVL.

The chain carries TRBV18 and TRBJ2-1, with 7 bases lining up with TRBD1. Germline V lookup: CDR1 KGHSH, CDR2 LQKENI. The V segment lost 0 bases and the J segment 6 bases; nucleotides outside the gene matches: 5. The CDR3 spans 15 residues. The CDR3 nucleotides are TGTGCCAGCTCACCACCGACTTCAGGGGGCAATGAGCAGTTCTTC. Translation: CASSPPTSGGNEQFF.

The chain links TRBV7-2 to TRBJ2-1; 8 nucleotides agree with TRBD2. V gave up 1 base and J gave up 5 bases; unmatched junction bases: 7. The CDR3 consists of 16 residues. Germline CDR1 and CDR2: SGHTA and FQGNSA. The DNA of the CDR3 is TGTGCCAGCAGCTTAGTAGCGGGGATGGGGAACAATGAGCAGTTCTTC. Amino acids: CASSLVAGMGNNEQFF.

This chain joins TRBV14 and TRBJ1-2, with D possibly TRBD1 on 6 matching bases. Germline V CDR1 and CDR2: SGHDN, FVKESK. This CDR3 has 15 residues. V was clipped by 4 bases and J by 2 bases, with 14 bases between them. The CDR3 reads CASSPGGGGNYGYTF. CDR3 DNA sequence: TGTGCCAGCAGCCCTGGAGGGGGGGGCAACTATGGCTACACCTTC.

The J gene is TRBJ2-1, the V gene TRBV6-4; 10 positions match TRBD1. J was trimmed by 8 bases and V by 6 bases; bases with no gene match: 4. This CDR3 comprises 13 residues. Germline CDR1 MRHNA, CDR2 SNTAGT. The CDR3 DNA reads as TGTGCCAGCAGCCGGGACAGGGGCGATGAGCAGTTCTTC. The encoded protein is CASSRDRGDEQFF.

The J gene is TRBJ2-3, the V gene TRBV11-3; TRBD2 might be the D (5 bases). The ends were cut back, 4 bases at V and 2 bases at J, with 13 bases in the middle. Germline CDR1 reads SGHNT; CDR2 reads YENEEA. The CDR3 is 15 residues long. CDR3 nucleotide sequence: TGTGCCAGCAGCTCGGGGAAAACCCCCACAGATACGCAGTATTTT. Encoded protein: CASSSGKTPTDTQYF.

The chain recombines TRBV5-6 with TRBJ1-3; no reliable D call. The germline gives CDR1 SGHDT, CDR2 YYEEEE. V was cut by 2 bases and J by 1 base, with 7 bases left in between. The CDR3 has 14 amino acids. CDR3 sequence (DNA): TGTGCCAGCAGCTTACAATCTTCTGGAAACACCATATATTTT. It is translated as CASSLQSSGNTIYF.

J is TRBJ2-3 and V is TRBV9; 9 positions match TRBD2. This CDR3 contains 16 residues. Germline V gene data show CDR1 as SGDLS and CDR2 as YYNGEE. The J segment lost 1 base and the V segment lost 3 bases, leaving 6 bases of the junction unmatched. The CDR3, as DNA: TGTGCCAGCAGCGAGGGATTAGCGGGGGGCACAGATACGCAGTATTTT. This sequence encodes CASSEGLAGGTDTQYF. Full variable domain (missing parts from reference TRBV9 and TRBJ2-3): DSGVTQTPKHLITATGQRVTLRCSPRSGDLSVYWYQQSLDQGLQFLIQYYNGEERAKGNILERFSAQQFPDLHSELNLSSLELGDSALYFCASSEGLAGGTDTQYFGPGTRLTVL.

V gene TRBV7-2 combines with J gene TRBJ2-7; D is ambiguous. CDR1 is SGHTA and CDR2 is FQGNSA in the germline V gene. Trimming left V 0 bases short and J 0 bases short, with 9 bases between. This CDR3 comprises 15 residues. CDR3 sequence reads: CASSLAAGISYEQYF. CDR3 sequence (DNA): TGTGCCAGCAGCTTAGCCGCAGGAATCTCCTACGAGCAGTACTTC.

CDR3 protein: CASSFLAGMTDTQYF. DNA of the CDR3: TGTGCCAGCAGCTTCCTAGCGGGGATGACAGATACGCAGTATTTT. The chain uses TRBV5-4 and TRBJ2-3; 9 nucleotides align to TRBD2. V lost 2 bases and J lost 3; bases outside the gene matches: 4. CDR1 is SGHNT, CDR2 YYREEE, per germline (reference sequence). The CDR3 consists of 15 residues.

The CDR3 loop reads CASSQPQAGGLLNTQYF. In DNA form, the CDR3 reads TGTGCCAGCAGCCAACCCCAAGCGGGGGGACTACTCAATACGCAGTATTTT. This sequence joins TRBV4-2 and TRBJ2-3; TRBD2 matches 9 bases. CDR1 and CDR2 from the germline V gene are LGHNA and YNFKEQ. This CDR3 spans 17 amino acids. Trimming took 2 bases from V and 7 from J; bases not matched to a gene: 13.

The rearrangement joins TRBV7-9 to TRBJ1-3; D is unclear. This CDR3 is built from 16 residues. CDR1 SEHNR and CDR2 FQNEAQ come from the germline V gene (reference sequence). The V gene lost 5 bases and the J gene lost 2 bases, with 16 bases spanning the gap. CDR3 in DNA: TGTGCCAGCAGCGGGCGGGATTTGAGAACTGGAAACACCATATATTTT. It specifies CASSGRDLRTGNTIYF.

The chain recombines TRBV6-5 with TRBJ2-7; possible D gene TRBD1, 5 bases. V lost 2 bases and J 2 bases, leaving 10 bases between the germline ends. The length of the CDR3 is 14 residues. Germline-derived CDR1 and CDR2 are MNHEY and SVGAGI. The CDR3 sequence is CASSYGQGPYEQYF. The CDR3, as DNA: TGTGCCAGCAGTTACGGGCAGGGTCCCTACGAGCAGTACTTC.

V gene TRBV11-3 combines with J gene TRBJ2-1, with no clear D. The germline V gene encodes CDR1 SGHNT and CDR2 YENEEA. Trimming took 5 bases from V and 6 from J, leaving 14 bases between them. The CDR3 contains 14 residues. DNA for the CDR3: TGTGCCAGCAGCCCCGATGTCGTCGGCAATGAGCAGTTCTTC. Its protein is CASSPDVVGNEQFF.

V and J are TRBV6-4 and TRBJ1-1, with 11 bases that match TRBD1. The trim removed 6 bases at V and 4 bases at J, leaving 7 bases unmatched. The CDR3 covers 15 residues. Germline V gives CDR1 MRHNA, CDR2 SNTAGT. The CDR3 DNA reads as TGTGCCAGCAGAGGACAGGGGGCGCGAGGCACTGAAGCTTTCTTT. This sequence encodes CASRGQGARGTEAFF.

This sequence joins TRBV27 and TRBJ1-5, with D maybe TRBD1 (6 bases). Trimming took 5 bases from V and 4 from J, leaving 18 bases between them. CDR1 is MNHEY, CDR2 SMNVEV, per germline (reference sequence). This CDR3 region has 16 residues. Here the CDR3 DNA reads TGTGCCAGCAGTCCGACTCCAGGGGTTTTGAATCAGCCCCAGCATTTT. This encodes CASSPTPGVLNQPQHF.

This chain joins TRBV27 and TRBJ2-7, with D maybe TRBD2 (5 bases). The V end lost 5 bases, the J end lost 3 bases, and 20 bases lay between the germline ends. The CDR3 consists of 16 residues. Germline lookup yields CDR1 MNHEY and CDR2 SMNVEV (reference sequence). CDR3 sequence: CASSPSLGANHYEQYF. The CDR3, as DNA: TGTGCCAGCAGTCCCTCCCTGGGAGCGAACCACTACGAGCAGTACTTC.